A single sample is the source of the 20 T cell receptor beta chains below, sequenced in a study of blood T cell repertoires in COVID-19. Assay used: immunoSEQ multiplex PCR; TCRdb lists only in-frame clones, some missing. Among about 320,000 clones listed, over 75% were seen once. Sequencing was performed on PBMCs or T cells enriched from blood (not recorded which). These receptors were obtained from a woman aged 18-29 years who had recovered from COVID-19.

The chain combines TRBV30 with TRBJ2-3, with D perhaps TRBD2 (6 bases). The CDR3 length is 14 residues. The V end lost 5 bases, the J end lost 1 base, and 13 bases lay between the germline ends. CDR1 is GTSNPN, CDR2 SVGIG, per germline (reference sequence). CDR3 protein: CAWGGGSGTDTQYF. In nucleotides, the CDR3 is TGTGCCTGGGGGGGAGGTAGCGGCACAGATACGCAGTATTTT. Full variable domain (rest looked up from reference TRBV30 and TRBJ2-3): SQTIHQWPATLVQPVGSPLSLECTVEGTSNPNLYWYRQAAGRGLQLLFYSVGIGQISSEVPQNLSASRPQDRQFILSSKKLLLSDSGFYLCAWGGGSGTDTQYFGPGTRLTVL.

The chain uses TRBV18 and TRBJ1-1; a possible D gene is TRBD1 (6 bases). V was cut by 3 bases and J by 0 bases, with 11 bases left in between. The CDR3 has 15 residues. CDR1 is KGHSH, CDR2 LQKENI, per germline. The CDR3 region has the DNA TGTGCCAGCTCACCCTTACAGGGTGTGAACACTGAAGCTTTCTTT. Residues: CASSPLQGVNTEAFF.

The rearrangement joins TRBV3-1 (or the pseudogene TRBV3-2) to TRBJ2-5; a weak D match, TRBD2 (6 bases). The V end was cut by 1 base, the J end by 5 bases, with 8 bases between. This CDR3 is built from 13 residues. From germline, CDR1 is LGHDT and CDR2 YNNKEL (reference sequence). As DNA, the CDR3 is TGTGCCAGCAGCCAAGCGGGGAGGGAGACCCAGTACTTC. This codes for CASSQAGRETQYF.

The chain couples TRBV5-1 to TRBJ1-4; 9 nucleotides agree with TRBD1. CDR3 length: 14 amino acids. Germline trimming cut 3 bases from V and 8 bases from J; bases unmatched to any gene: 5. Germline V gene data show CDR1 as SGHRS and CDR2 as YFSETQ. The DNA for the CDR3 is TGCGCCAGCAGCTGGGGACAGGGACGGGAAAAACTGTTTTTT. Residues: CASSWGQGREKLFF.

The chain employs TRBV9 and TRBJ2-7; a possible D gene is TRBD1 (6 bases). V was clipped by 2 bases and J by 3 bases, with 21 bases between them. CDR1 is SGDLS and CDR2 is YYNGEE in the germline V gene. CDR3 size: 17 residues. This CDR3 reads CASSVGTGKLENYEQYF. For the CDR3, the DNA is TGTGCCAGCAGCGTCGGTACAGGGAAACTAGAAAACTACGAGCAGTACTTC.

The V and J genes are TRBV18 and TRBJ1-1, with D possibly TRBD1 on 6 matching bases. Germline V gene lookup returns CDR1 KGHSH and CDR2 LQKENI. Trimming cost V 3 bases and J 1 base, with 21 bases left between them. The CDR3 has 18 amino acids. The CDR3 here is CASSPQRQGLGSNTEAFF. CDR3 DNA: TGTGCCAGCTCACCGCAACGCCAGGGGCTAGGATCGAACACTGAAGCTTTCTTT.

This clone was observed once. The chain couples TRBV29-1 to TRBJ1-1; perhaps TRBD1 as D (6 bases). Germline assignment: CDR1 SQVTM and CDR2 ANQGSEA. The CDR3 is 12 amino acids. In nucleotides, the CDR3 is TGCTGCGGAGGACAGCTGGACACTGAAGCTTTCTTT. Translation gives CCGGQLDTEAFF. The whole variable domain, filled in from reference TRBV29-1 and TRBJ1-1, reads SAVISQKPSRDICQRGTSLTIQCQVDSQVTMMFWYRQQPGQSLTLIATANQGSEATYESGFVIDKFPISRPNLTFSTLTVSNMSPEDSSIYLCCGGQLDTEAFFGQGTRLTVV.

This chain links TRBV3-1 (or the pseudogene TRBV3-2) with TRBJ1-1; possibly TRBD1 for D (5 bases). The CDR3 length is 18 residues. The V end was cut by 1 base, the J end by 1 base, with 19 bases between. CDR1 is LGHDT and CDR2 is YNNKEL in the germline V gene (reference sequence). CDR3 nucleotides: TGTGCCAGCAGCCAAGTTACCCCCGCGGGACCGACGAACACTGAAGCTTTCTTT. It yields the protein CASSQVTPAGPTNTEAFF.

The J gene is TRBJ1-1, the V gene TRBV2, with D maybe TRBD1 (6 bases). V was shortened by 7 bases and J by 3 bases, with 18 bases between the two germline ends. This CDR3 contains 15 residues. The germline gives CDR1 SNHLY, CDR2 FYNNEI. The CDR3 DNA reads as TGTGCCAGCATTCGAAGGGGGAGGGGACACACTGAAGCTTTCTTT. It specifies CASIRRGRGHTEAFF.

The CDR3 region is CASSRDSDTDTQYF. The CDR3 nucleotides read TGTGCCAGTAGTAGGGACTCAGACACAGATACGCAGTATTTT. This sequence joins TRBV19 and TRBJ2-3; maybe TRBD2 (6 bases). Trimming left V 4 bases short and J 2 bases short, with 10 bases between. The germline CDR1 and CDR2 sequences are LNHDA and SQIVND (reference sequence). The CDR3 has 14 amino acids.

This clone showed up just once. The J gene is TRBJ2-2, the V gene TRBV7-9; D is possibly TRBD1 (5 bases). In germline, CDR1 is SEHNR, CDR2 FQNEAQ (reference sequence). V dropped 10 bases and J dropped 1 base, with 13 bases sitting between them. The CDR3 is 14 amino acids. The CDR3 coding sequence is TGTGCCATCCAAAGACAGTTGAACACCGGGGAGCTGTTTTTT. Protein: CAIQRQLNTGELFF.

This chain links TRBV11-2 with TRBJ2-2; D might be TRBD1 (5 bases). Germline V gene sequence: CDR1 SGHAT, CDR2 FQNNGV. The CDR3 has 15 residues. V was pared by 5 bases and J by 5 bases, with 15 bases between. CDR3 DNA sequence: TGTGCCAGCAGCCTGGGCAGGGCCCAGACCGGGGAGCTGTTTTTT. This translates into CASSLGRAQTGELFF. The variable domain in full, with the rest retrieved from reference TRBV11-2 and TRBJ2-2, is EAGVAQSPRYKIIEKRQSVAFWCNPISGHATLYWYQQILGQGPKLLIQFQNNGVVDDSQLPKDRFSAERLKGVDSTLKIQPAKLEDSAVYLCASSLGRAQTGELFFGEGSRLTVL.

The CDR3 DNA reads TGCGCCAGCAGCCGCACGGTCCTCCCTGAGAGAGAGACCCAGTACTTC. Translating it yields CASSRTVLPERETQYF. This sequence joins TRBV5-1 and TRBJ2-5, with unresolved D. This CDR3 is 16 amino acids long. The V end lost 4 bases, the J end lost 4 bases, and 20 bases lay between the germline ends. The V gene's germline CDR1 is SGHRS and CDR2 YFSETQ.

This clone was counted a few times. The rearrangement links TRBV30 to TRBJ1-1, with D maybe TRBD1 (5 bases). CDR1 is GTSNPN, CDR2 SVGIG, per germline (reference sequence). This CDR3 region has 11 residues. The ends were cut back, 2 bases at V and 10 bases at J, with 11 bases in the middle. CDR3 nucleotide sequence: TGTGCCTGGAGTTGGGGGGGGACAGCTTTCTTT. It codes for CAWSWGGTAFF.

This clone came up a few times. J is TRBJ2-7 and V is TRBV6-5, with 8 bases matching TRBD1. The junction had 6 bases not matched to a gene; V was cut back by 5 bases and J by 6 bases. The CDR3 consists of 13 residues. Looked up from germline, CDR1 is MNHEY and CDR2 is SVGAGI. The CDR3 region has the DNA TGTGCCAGCAGTACGACAGGGGTTCCCGAGCAGTACTTC. This encodes CASSTTGVPEQYF.

This sequence joins TRBV9 and TRBJ2-5; no definite D call. The CDR3 runs to 13 residues. V dropped 0 bases and J dropped 4 bases, with 7 bases sitting between them. Germline values: CDR1 SGDLS, CDR2 YYNGEE. This CDR3 is CASSVGPRETQYF. In nucleotides, the CDR3 is TGTGCCAGCAGCGTAGGGCCCCGAGAGACCCAGTACTTC. The whole variable domain, filled in from reference TRBV9 and TRBJ2-5, reads DSGVTQTPKHLITATGQRVTLRCSPRSGDLSVYWYQQSLDQGLQFLIQYYNGEERAKGNILERFSAQQFPDLHSELNLSSLELGDSALYFCASSVGPRETQYFGPGTRLLVL.

This clone has only a few counts. The DNA for the CDR3 is TGTGCCAGCAGTTACTCAGAAGGGCTGAAGCGGACTGAAGCTTTCTTT. Translation gives CASSYSEGLKRTEAFF. The J gene is TRBJ1-1, the V gene TRBV6-5; no firm D call. V shed 0 bases and J shed 5 bases, with 16 bases lying between them. Per the germline V gene, CDR1 is MNHEY and CDR2 is SVGAGI. This CDR3 comprises 16 residues.

The chain is built from TRBV6-1 and TRBJ2-5; TRBD2 might be the D (5 bases). Germline CDR1 is MNHNS and CDR2 is SASEGT. The V and J ends lost 3 bases and 3 bases respectively, with 11 bases between them. The CDR3 extends over 14 amino acids. The DNA of the CDR3 is TGTGCCAGCAGTGATGGGCAGGAGGAAGAGACCCAGTACTTC. Protein sequence: CASSDGQEEETQYF.

J is TRBJ2-2 and V is TRBV5-5, with a weak D call TRBD1 (6 bases). Germline V lookup: CDR1 SGHKS, CDR2 YYEKEE (reference sequence). The CDR3 length is 15 residues. Trimming shortened V by 5 bases and J by 0 bases, and 11 bases separated the two germline ends. This CDR3 reads CASRQDRSNTGELFF. CDR3 in DNA: TGTGCCAGCAGACAAGACAGGTCGAACACCGGGGAGCTGTTTTTT. Complete variable domain (other parts from reference TRBV5-5 and TRBJ2-2): DAGVTQSPTHLIKTRGQQVTLRCSPISGHKSVSWYQQVLGQGPQFIFQYYEKEERGRGNFPDRFSARQFPNYSSELNVNALLLGDSALYLCASRQDRSNTGELFFGEGSRLTVL.

The chain carries TRBV9 and TRBJ2-7, with a tentative D call TRBD2 (6 bases). V lost 0 bases and J 7 bases, leaving 17 bases between the germline ends. CDR1 is SGDLS and CDR2 is YYNGEE in the germline V gene. The CDR3 covers 15 residues. CDR3 sequence reads: CASSVDSGVPGEQYF. In DNA, the CDR3 is TGTGCCAGCAGCGTAGACTCGGGGGTTCCGGGGGAGCAGTACTTC.